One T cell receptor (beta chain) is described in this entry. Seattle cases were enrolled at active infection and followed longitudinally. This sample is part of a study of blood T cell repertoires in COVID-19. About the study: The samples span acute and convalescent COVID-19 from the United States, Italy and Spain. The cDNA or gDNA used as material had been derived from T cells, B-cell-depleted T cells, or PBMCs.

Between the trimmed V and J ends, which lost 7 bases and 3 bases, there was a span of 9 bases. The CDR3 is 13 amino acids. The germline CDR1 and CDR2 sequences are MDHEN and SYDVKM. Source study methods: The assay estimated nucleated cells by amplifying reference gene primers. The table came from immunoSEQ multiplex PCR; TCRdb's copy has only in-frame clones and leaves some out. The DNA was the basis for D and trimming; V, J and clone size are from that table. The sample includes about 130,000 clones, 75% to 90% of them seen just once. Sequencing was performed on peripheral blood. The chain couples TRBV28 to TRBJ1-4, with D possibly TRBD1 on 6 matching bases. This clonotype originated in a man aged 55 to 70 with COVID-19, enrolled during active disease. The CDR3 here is CASTGTPNEKLFF. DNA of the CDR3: TGTGCCAGCACCGGGACACCTAATGAAAAACTGTTTTTT.